This entry lists 20 T cell receptor beta chains sequenced from one sample in a study of post-analysis software for immune sequencing data. Antigens of these TCRs are unknown. Study results and caveats: Elevated frequency relative to controls characterized four or five TRBV segments in patients, TRBV5-6, TRBV5-1 and TRBV20-1 among them.

Unique molecular identifiers were carried by the TCR beta cDNA libraries. TCRdb used MiXCR to reprocess the PCR reads, holding one entry per CDR3 protein. The sample yields 700,000 to 800,000 distinct CDR3 sequences, around 27% seen once. Sequences were obtained from blood. All receptors come from a girl aged 10 to 17 with multiple sclerosis.

The chain employs TRBV18 and TRBJ2-3; D is perhaps TRBD1 (6 bases). V shed 8 bases and J shed 9 bases, with 15 bases lying between them. Germline loops: CDR1 KGHSH, CDR2 LQKENI. The CDR3 totals 12 residues. The CDR3 reads CASSTGSATQYF. The CDR3, as DNA: TGTGCCAGCAGCACAGGGAGTGCGACGCAGTATTTT.

Written as DNA, the CDR3 is TGCAGTGCTACCCCGGGAGGAGAGACCCAGTACTTC. Its protein product is CSATPGGETQYF. The chain recombines TRBV20-1 with TRBJ2-5; the match to TRBD2 covers 7 bases. Germline CDR1 DFQATT, CDR2 SNEGSKA (reference sequence). V was pared by 4 bases and J by 4 bases, with 3 bases of the junction left unmatched. CDR3 length: 12 residues.

This clonotype has only a few counts. This rearrangement joins TRBV7-9 to TRBJ1-6, with a weak D call TRBD1 (5 bases). The germline gives CDR1 SEHNR, CDR2 FQNEAQ (reference sequence). This CDR3 is 14 amino acids long. The V gene lost 10 bases and the J gene lost 7 bases, with 17 bases spanning the gap. CDR3 sequence reads: CAIETRGDNSPLHF. The CDR3 DNA sequence: TGTGCCATCGAAACGAGGGGTGACAATTCACCCCTCCACTTT.

The V gene is TRBV20-1, the J gene TRBJ2-1, with unresolved D. The CDR3 extends over 10 amino acids. CDR1 DFQATT and CDR2 SNEGSKA come from the germline V gene (reference sequence). The ends were cut back, 1 base at V and 10 bases at J, with 5 bases in the middle. CDR3 DNA sequence: TGCAGTGCTAGAGTGAAAGAGCAGTTCTTC. Residues: CSARVKEQFF.

The chain recombines TRBV11-2 with TRBJ2-5; D gene ambiguous. The CDR3 extends over 14 amino acids. Trimming removed 5 bases at V and 2 bases at J, with 12 bases between. CDR1 SGHAT and CDR2 FQNNGV come from the germline V gene. CDR3 DNA: TGTGCCAGCAGCCCTCCCACTCGACAAGAGACCCAGTACTTC. It codes for CASSPPTRQETQYF.

This clonotype was seen more than once but under ten times. The V call is TRBV7-8, the J call TRBJ2-7; a weak D match, TRBD2 (6 bases). This CDR3 has 17 amino acids. V shed 1 base and J shed 1 base, with 17 bases lying between them. Germline CDR1 is SGHVS and CDR2 is FQNEAQ. The CDR3 reads CASSLDPEGTASYEQYF. CDR3 bases: TGTGCCAGCAGCTTAGACCCGGAGGGTACGGCATCCTACGAGCAGTACTTC.

This clonotype has just one count. The chain has TRBV7-2 and TRBJ1-1; the D gene is possibly TRBD1 (6 bases). This CDR3 has 15 residues. V dropped 5 bases and J dropped 0 bases, with 13 bases sitting between them. Germline-derived CDR1 and CDR2 are SGHTA and FQGNSA. In nucleotides, the CDR3 is TGTGCCAGCAGCGAGCGGACAGATATGAACACTGAAGCTTTCTTT. This gives the protein CASSERTDMNTEAFF.

This clonotype has more than one count but fewer than ten. The CDR3 protein is CASAGGQETQYF. Written as DNA, the CDR3 is TGTGCCAGCGCCGGGGGGCAGGAGACCCAGTACTTC. This chain uses TRBV10-3 with TRBJ2-5; possibly TRBD2 for D (7 bases). Germline V gene data show CDR1 as ENHRY and CDR2 as SYGVKD. The CDR3 runs to 12 residues. Deletions cut 10 bases from V and 5 bases from J, with 14 bases between.

This clonotype was picked up a small number of times. The V and J genes are TRBV24-1 and TRBJ2-1; 14 positions match TRBD2. Germline V gene sequence: CDR1 KGHDR, CDR2 SFDVKD. Trimming removed 3 bases from V and 5 bases from J; junction bases left unmatched: 14. The CDR3 extends over 20 amino acids. Here the CDR3 DNA reads TGTGCCACCAGTGATCAGGGGGCGAGGACTAGCGGGAGGAATCACAATGAGCAGTTCTTC. The encoded protein is CATSDQGARTSGRNHNEQFF.

The V and J genes are TRBV29-1 and TRBJ2-6, with D maybe TRBD2 (5 bases). The V end lost 8 bases, the J end lost 0 bases, and 14 bases lay between the germline ends. Germline V gene data show CDR1 as SQVTM and CDR2 as ANQGSEA. There are 15 residues in the CDR3. The CDR3: CSITGEYSGANVLTF. As DNA, the CDR3 is TGCAGCATAACCGGGGAATACTCTGGGGCCAACGTCCTGACTTTC.

This clonotype was seen a few times. The CDR3 sequence is CASSKDLGVAYNEQFF. CDR3 DNA sequence: TGTGCCAGCAGCAAAGACCTAGGGGTAGCTTACAATGAGCAGTTCTTC. The chain recombines TRBV7-2 with TRBJ2-1, with D perhaps TRBD1 (5 bases). Germline values: CDR1 SGHTA, CDR2 FQGNSA. Trimming took 5 bases from V and 4 from J, leaving 18 bases between them. This CDR3 region has 16 residues. The full variable domain, rest sourced from reference TRBV7-2 and TRBJ2-1, is GAGVSQSPSNKVTEKGKDVELRCDPISGHTALYWYRQSLGQGLEFLIYFQGNSAPDKSGLPSDRFSAERTGGSVSTLTIQRTQQEDSAVYLCASSKDLGVAYNEQFFGPGTRLTVL.

This clonotype was seen at least ten times. This chain connects TRBV14 to TRBJ1-1; possibly TRBD1 for D (5 bases). The V end was cut by 3 bases, the J end by 5 bases, with 13 bases between. Germline loops: CDR1 SGHDN, CDR2 FVKESK. This CDR3 has 14 amino acids. The CDR3 loop reads CASSQVTGRTEAFF. The CDR3 DNA reads as TGTGCCAGCAGCCAGGTAACAGGCCGTACTGAAGCTTTCTTT.

This clonotype was observed a few times. This chain uses TRBV20-1 with TRBJ2-3; TRBD2 might be the D (5 bases). The CDR3 has 17 residues. Deletions cut 0 bases from V and 2 bases from J, with 18 bases between. CDR1 and CDR2 from the germline V gene are DFQATT and SNEGSKA (reference sequence). CDR3 protein: CSARESRGAPYTDTQYF. CDR3 DNA: TGCAGTGCTAGAGAGAGCCGGGGAGCCCCTTACACAGATACGCAGTATTTT.

The chain has TRBV9 and TRBJ2-1; a weak D match, TRBD2 (6 bases). This CDR3 is 16 amino acids long. Germline CDR1 reads SGDLS; CDR2 reads YYNGEE. V shed 0 bases and J shed 6 bases, with 16 bases lying between them. CDR3 nucleotides: TGTGCCAGCAGCGTAGTGTCTGGGATCGGGGGCAATGAGCAGTTCTTC. This encodes CASSVVSGIGGNEQFF.

This clonotype has only a few counts. The CDR3 sequence is CASRSGVGGNEQFF. The CDR3 DNA is TGTGCCAGCAGAAGCGGGGTCGGTGGCAATGAGCAGTTCTTC. The V and J genes are TRBV7-9 and TRBJ2-1, with 7 bases that match TRBD2. Trimming cost V 6 bases and J 6 bases; bases outside gene matches: 8. CDR3 length equals 14 residues. The germline V gene encodes CDR1 SEHNR and CDR2 FQNEAQ (reference sequence).

The sample holds many counts of this clonotype. The chain couples TRBV9 to TRBJ2-7; 7 bases fit TRBD1. From germline, CDR1 is SGDLS and CDR2 YYNGEE. V dropped 0 bases and J dropped 1; count of bases not matched to a gene: 4. The CDR3 has 15 residues. CDR3 bases: TGTGCCAGCAGCGTAGGAGGCAGGGGGTCCTACGAGCAGTACTTC. Residues: CASSVGGRGSYEQYF.

The chain recombines TRBV6-5 with TRBJ2-4; 8 positions match TRBD1. Germline V gene sequence: CDR1 MNHEY, CDR2 SVGAGI. The J segment lost 13 bases and the V segment lost 6 bases, leaving 8 bases of the junction unmatched. The CDR3 covers 12 residues. The CDR3 nucleotides are TGTGCCAGCAGCCGGGACAGGAAAAAGCAGTACTTC. Its translation: CASSRDRKKQYF.

This clonotype was seen only a few times. The chain is built from TRBV5-1 and TRBJ2-3, with 10 bases lining up with TRBD2. J was trimmed by 3 bases and V by 4 bases; bases with no gene match: 8. Germline V gene sequence: CDR1 SGHRS, CDR2 YFSETQ. This CDR3 spans 16 amino acids. The chain's CDR3 is CASSPRSSGRTDTQYF. DNA for the CDR3: TGCGCCAGCAGCCCCCGGTCTAGCGGGAGAACAGATACGCAGTATTTT.

The chain uses TRBV3-1 and TRBJ2-7, with D perhaps TRBD1 or TRBD2 (5 bases each). Trimming cost V 1 base and J 5 bases, with 12 bases left between them. The CDR3 loop spans 14 amino acids. Germline loops: CDR1 LGHDT, CDR2 YNNKEL (reference sequence). CDR3 loop: CASSQVRGGHEQYF. CDR3 DNA sequence: TGTGCCAGCAGCCAAGTCCGGGGCGGCCACGAGCAGTACTTC.

The gene calls are TRBV5-1 and TRBJ2-1; TRBD1 or TRBD2 may be the D gene (5 bases each). Germline CDR1 SGHRS, CDR2 YFSETQ. This CDR3 contains 16 residues. V was cut by 3 bases and J by 6 bases, with 19 bases left in between. CDR3 sequence (DNA): TGCGCCAGCAGCTCGATTCGGGACGGACCGTTCAATGAGCAGTTCTTC. It yields the protein CASSSIRDGPFNEQFF.